This section outlines one T cell receptor (beta chain) sequence together with its context. Its antigen is as yet unknown. Primers for the PCR totalled 60 Vbeta and 13 Jbeta. How the authors handled the data: Roughly 12 million shared chains were among around 80 million unique TCR beta chains counted in a later analysis. Produced via immunoSEQ multiplex PCR; TCRdb's table is partial and in-frame only. V and J calls plus clone size are reproduced from that table; the DNA served to infer D and trimming. The repertoire consists of 150,000 to 200,000 clones, with more than 60% occurring once and the leading ten covering over 9%. V was pared by 1 base and J by 2 bases, with 11 bases between. The CDR3 contains 15 residues. Germline V CDR1 and CDR2: LNHDA, SQIVND (reference sequence). This sample was included in a study of cytomegalovirus exposure and HLA in healthy donors. Study-level results: The authors excluded some V segments, including TRBV6-2 and TRBV6-3, as indistinguishable. CMV serostatus was the only immune exposure information that was available. A few CMV-associated chains were confirmed in vitro to be specific for CMV antigens.

The TCR originated in a man between 18 and 29 years old in good health and CMV-seropositive. The sequenced sample was PBMCs. The V gene is TRBV19, the J gene TRBJ2-5, with D tentatively TRBD1 (5 bases). As DNA, the CDR3 is TGTGCCAGTAGTATAGGGGGCACAAAGCAAGAGACCCAGTACTTC. Protein product: CASSIGGTKQETQYF.